The 25 T cell receptor beta chains below were found in one sample sequenced in a study of cytomegalovirus exposure and HLA in healthy donors. The PCR employed 60 Vbeta primers together with 13 Jbeta primers. The method was immunoSEQ multiplex PCR; TCRdb's version includes in-frame clones alone and lacks a portion of them. The repertoire consists of around 100,000 clones, with under 70% occurring once and the leading ten covering roughly 8.7%. The sample consisted of PBMCs. These receptors came from a man aged 25 to 40 in good health and CMV-seropositive.

The gene calls are TRBV5-1 and TRBJ2-3; D remains unclear. Germline assignment: CDR1 SGHRS and CDR2 YFSETQ. The CDR3 loop spans 14 amino acids. Trimming took off 1 base at V and 0 bases at J, with 6 bases between the two ends. Here the CDR3 reads CASSLWRSTDTQYF. DNA for the CDR3: TGCGCCAGCAGCTTGTGGCGGAGCACAGATACGCAGTATTTT.

The chain carries TRBV9 and TRBJ2-3, with 11 nucleotides matching TRBD2. In germline, CDR1 is SGDLS, CDR2 YYNGEE. J gave up 2 bases and V 7 bases, and 18 bases lay outside the gene matches. The CDR3 is 19 amino acids. The CDR3 DNA is TGTGCCAGCCAGCCCAGGGGAGGGGGACTAGCGGTCGTCACAGATACGCAGTATTTT. Its protein product is CASQPRGGGLAVVTDTQYF.

This clone has just a few counts. The rearrangement links TRBV7-9 to TRBJ1-2; 8 nucleotides line up with TRBD1. The CDR3 sequence is 15 residues long. Trimming cost V 4 bases and J 8 bases; bases outside gene matches: 12. CDR1 is SEHNR and CDR2 is FQNEAQ in the germline V gene (reference sequence). CDR3 sequence: CASSSPTGVERGYTF. In DNA form, the CDR3 reads TGTGCCAGCAGCTCCCCGACAGGGGTCGAGCGGGGCTACACCTTC. The complete variable domain, with remaining parts taken from reference TRBV7-9 and TRBJ1-2, reads DTGVSQNPRHKITKRGQNVTFRCDPISEHNRLYWYRQTLGQGPEFLTYFQNEAQLEKSRLLSDRFSAERPKGSFSTLEIQRTEQGDSAMYLCASSSPTGVERGYTFGSGTRLTVV.

The V and J genes are TRBV6-5 and TRBJ2-5, with D possibly TRBD1 on 6 matching bases. Looked up from germline, CDR1 is MNHEY and CDR2 is SVGAGI. Trimming removed 8 bases from V and 5 bases from J, with 15 bases in between. CDR3 length: 13 amino acids. For the CDR3, the DNA is TGTGCCAGCTTGACTTACAGGGAGGAGACCCAGTACTTC. Translating it yields CASLTYREETQYF.

This chain links TRBV5-6 with TRBJ2-5, with 15 bases lining up with TRBD2. V shed 2 bases and J 1 base; nucleotides not matched to a gene: 6. This CDR3 region has 18 residues. Germline CDR1 and CDR2: SGHDT and YYEEEE. CDR3 sequence: CASSFGLAGGPTQETQYF. CDR3 nucleotide sequence: TGTGCCAGCAGCTTCGGACTAGCGGGAGGGCCGACCCAAGAGACCCAGTACTTC. The whole variable domain, remainder taken from reference TRBV5-6 and TRBJ2-5, is DAGVTQSPTHLIKTRGQQVTLRCSPKSGHDTVSWYQQALGQGPQFIFQYYEEEERQRGNFPDRFSGHQFPNYSSELNVNALLLGDSALYLCASSFGLAGGPTQETQYFGPGTRLLVL.

The chain uses TRBV9 and TRBJ1-5; no firm D call. The V gene lost 4 bases and the J gene lost 3 bases, with 14 bases spanning the gap. Germline V gene data show CDR1 as SGDLS and CDR2 as YYNGEE. The CDR3 is 15 residues long. The CDR3 DNA sequence: TGTGCCAGCAGCACCTCCCCGGGGAACAATCAGCCCCAGCATTTT. Translating it yields CASSTSPGNNQPQHF.

This clone was observed at least ten times. The chain has TRBV19 and TRBJ1-1; no firm D call. The germline V gene encodes CDR1 LNHDA and CDR2 SQIVND (reference sequence). The CDR3 sequence is 14 residues long. The ends were cut back, 1 base at V and 7 bases at J, with 13 bases in the middle. CDR3 residues: CASSIVDIVDEAFF. The CDR3 nucleotides are TGTGCCAGTAGTATAGTCGACATCGTCGATGAAGCTTTCTTT.

This sequence joins TRBV5-6 and TRBJ2-7, with D possibly TRBD1 on 6 matching bases. This CDR3 comprises 15 residues. Germline CDR1 is SGHDT and CDR2 is YYEEEE. V shed 3 bases and J shed 5 bases, with 18 bases lying between them. The CDR3 DNA sequence: TGTGCCAGCAGCTGGGTGTCCGGCAGGGGCGACGAGCAGTACTTC. Translation gives CASSWVSGRGDEQYF.

This clone turned up a few times. The chain carries TRBV5-1 and TRBJ2-3; D possibly corresponds to TRBD2 (5 bases). V was trimmed by 0 bases and J by 0 bases, leaving 8 bases between them. Germline values: CDR1 SGHRS, CDR2 YFSETQ. The CDR3 runs 15 residues. CDR3 in DNA: TGCGCCAGCAGCTTGGGGGAGCCTAGCACAGATACGCAGTATTTT. Protein product: CASSLGEPSTDTQYF.

For the CDR3, the DNA is TGCGCCAGCACCGAGATGACAGGGATCAGTTCACCCCTCCACTTT. This encodes CASTEMTGISSPLHF. The chain carries TRBV5-1 and TRBJ1-6, with TRBD1 identical over 7 bases. The V and J ends lost 6 bases and 9 bases, in that order; junction bases with no gene match: 12. The CDR3 loop spans 15 amino acids. CDR1 SGHRS and CDR2 YFSETQ come from the germline V gene. Full variable domain (rest looked up from reference TRBV5-1 and TRBJ1-6): KAGVTQTPRYLIKTRGQQVTLSCSPISGHRSVSWYQQTPGQGLQFLFEYFSETQRNKGNFPGRFSGRQFSNSRSEMNVSTLELGDSALYLCASTEMTGISSPLHFGNGTRLTVT.

Only a few counts were recorded for this clone. The chain combines TRBV6-5 with TRBJ1-2; TRBD1 aligns across 7 bases. V lost 6 bases to trimming and J lost 7 bases; unmatched junction nucleotides: 5. The CDR3 extends over 12 amino acids. The germline gives CDR1 MNHEY, CDR2 SVGAGI. CDR3 loop: CASRTGLSGYTF. In DNA form, the CDR3 reads TGTGCCAGCAGGACAGGGTTGAGTGGCTACACCTTC.

The chain couples TRBV11-3 to TRBJ1-3, with D possibly matching TRBD1 (6 bases). The CDR3 length is 17 residues. Germline values: CDR1 SGHNT, CDR2 YENEEA. V was trimmed by 5 bases and J by 4 bases, leaving 21 bases between them. The CDR3 DNA reads as TGTGCCAGCAGCCCCCGGGGCCAGGGGCAAATCGGAAACACCATATATTTT. Its translation is CASSPRGQGQIGNTIYF.

The chain has TRBV6-5 and TRBJ1-6; 7 bases match TRBD1. The V and J ends lost 9 bases and 7 bases, in that order; junction bases with no gene match: 9. CDR3 length: 14 amino acids. Germline V gene data show CDR1 as MNHEY and CDR2 as SVGAGI. DNA of the CDR3: TGTGCCAGACCCCGGGACAGCGAGAATTCACCCCTCCACTTT. Amino acid sequence: CARPRDSENSPLHF.

The CDR3 spells CASSTGTGNQETQYF. CDR3 sequence (DNA): TGTGCCAGCAGTACCGGGACAGGGAATCAAGAGACCCAGTACTTC. J is TRBJ2-5 and V is TRBV2, with TRBD1 identical over 9 bases. CDR3 length equals 15 residues. Germline lookup yields CDR1 SNHLY and CDR2 FYNNEI. The V and J ends lost 5 bases and 2 bases, in that order; junction bases with no gene match: 6.

V gene TRBV5-6 combines with J gene TRBJ1-1; possibly TRBD1 for D (6 bases). This CDR3 is built from 13 residues. Germline lookup yields CDR1 SGHDT and CDR2 YYEEEE. V was shortened by 4 bases and J by 3 bases, with 10 bases between the two germline ends. The CDR3 DNA sequence: TGTGCCAGCAGCCCTCAGGGGCACACTGAAGCTTTCTTT. Protein product: CASSPQGHTEAFF.

In DNA form, the CDR3 reads TGTGCCAGCAGCACTAGGGTTAGCAATCAGCCCCAGCATTTT. It codes for CASSTRVSNQPQHF. The chain carries TRBV25-1 and TRBJ1-5; D is undetermined. The CDR3 length is 14 residues. V lost 6 bases and J lost 0, with 9 bases in between. CDR1 and CDR2 (germline): MGHDK, SYGVNS.

The V gene is TRBV11-3, the J gene TRBJ2-3; D possibly corresponds to TRBD2 (6 bases). The CDR3 is 16 amino acids. Germline CDR1 SGHNT, CDR2 YENEEA. The germline V and J ends were trimmed by 4 bases and 0 bases, with 14 bases remaining between them. The CDR3 bases are TGTGCCAGCAGCTCCCGTAGCGGCTCCAGCACAGATACGCAGTATTTT. It codes for CASSSRSGSSTDTQYF.

The chain couples TRBV19 to TRBJ1-4; maybe TRBD1 (6 bases). Germline lookup yields CDR1 LNHDA and CDR2 SQIVND (reference sequence). V lost 4 bases and J 5 bases, leaving 11 bases between the germline ends. The CDR3 consists of 14 residues. The CDR3 reads CASSTTGRNEKLFF. The DNA of the CDR3 is TGTGCCAGTAGTACGACAGGACGCAATGAAAAACTGTTTTTT.

This clone was detected only a few times. The chain carries TRBV9 and TRBJ2-3, with D tentatively TRBD1 (6 bases). The germline V gene encodes CDR1 SGDLS and CDR2 YYNGEE. V gave up 0 bases and J gave up 2 bases, with 13 bases separating them. CDR3 length: 16 residues. CDR3 region: CASSVASGQSTDTQYF. The CDR3 DNA follows: TGTGCCAGCAGCGTAGCTTCCGGACAGTCCACAGATACGCAGTATTTT.

CDR3: CASSGPPSVSGGRRPNTGELFF. The CDR3 DNA reads as TGCGCCAGCAGCGGGCCGCCCTCGGTGTCAGGGGGCCGACGTCCGAACACCGGGGAGCTGTTTTTT. This chain links TRBV5-1 with TRBJ2-2, with TRBD1 identical over 8 bases. J gave up 0 bases and V 4 bases, and 23 bases lay outside the gene matches. Germline CDR1 is SGHRS and CDR2 is YFSETQ. There are 22 residues in the CDR3.

The chain links TRBV9 to TRBJ2-2, with TRBD2 matching 12 bases. The CDR3 loop spans 16 amino acids. The germline gives CDR1 SGDLS, CDR2 YYNGEE. With 4 bases clipped from V and 6 bases from J, the junction kept 7 bases outside the gene matches. CDR3 coding DNA: TGTGCCAGCAGCTTTAGACTAGCGGGAGATCCCGGGGAGCTGTTTTTT. It encodes CASSFRLAGDPGELFF.

The rearrangement uses TRBV19 and TRBJ1-5; 9 bases agree with TRBD1. The V and J ends lost 2 bases and 6 bases, in that order; junction bases with no gene match: 11. The CDR3 extends over 17 amino acids. Germline V CDR1 and CDR2: LNHDA, SQIVND (reference sequence). The CDR3 reads CASSIQTGGGSAQPQHF. As DNA, the CDR3 is TGTGCCAGTAGTATACAAACAGGGGGCGGGTCGGCTCAGCCCCAGCATTTT. Full variable domain (rest looked up from reference TRBV19 and TRBJ1-5): DGGITQSPKYLFRKEGQNVTLSCEQNLNHDAMYWYRQDPGQGLRLIYYSQIVNDFQKGDIAEGYSVSREKKESFPLTVTSAQKNPTAFYLCASSIQTGGGSAQPQHFGDGTRLSIL.

The chain employs TRBV5-1 and TRBJ1-2; D uncertain. The CDR3 totals 13 residues. The V gene's germline CDR1 is SGHRS and CDR2 YFSETQ. V was clipped by 0 bases and J by 5 bases, with 8 bases between them. CDR3: CASSLDSGYGYTF. In nucleotides, the CDR3 is TGCGCCAGCAGCTTGGACAGTGGGTATGGCTACACCTTC.

This clone was seen just once. The chain joins TRBV30 to TRBJ2-1; 8 bases match TRBD2. Looked up from germline, CDR1 is GTSNPN and CDR2 is SVGIG (reference sequence). V shed 0 bases, J shed 6 bases, and the junction held 10 bases outside the gene matches. This CDR3 region has 16 residues. Here the CDR3 DNA reads TGTGCCTGGAGTGTAACCCTAGGGGGACTAGGCAATGAGCAGTTCTTC. As protein: CAWSVTLGGLGNEQFF.

The chain is built from TRBV5-1 and TRBJ2-7; D may be TRBD2 (6 bases). Germline V gene sequence: CDR1 SGHRS, CDR2 YFSETQ. The CDR3 loop spans 13 amino acids. The V gene lost 0 bases and the J gene lost 2 bases, with 6 bases spanning the gap. As DNA, the CDR3 is TGCGCCAGCAGCTTGGGGGAGGCCTACGAGCAGTACGTC. It translates to CASSLGEAYEQYV.